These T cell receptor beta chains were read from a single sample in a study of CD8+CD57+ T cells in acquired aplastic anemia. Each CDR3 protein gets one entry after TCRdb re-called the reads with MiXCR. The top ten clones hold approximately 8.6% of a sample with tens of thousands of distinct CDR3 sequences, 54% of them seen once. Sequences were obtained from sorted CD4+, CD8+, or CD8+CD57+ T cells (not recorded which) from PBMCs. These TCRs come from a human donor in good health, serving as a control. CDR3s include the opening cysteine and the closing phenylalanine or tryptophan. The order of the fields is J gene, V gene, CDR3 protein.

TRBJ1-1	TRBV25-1	CASNYGNTEAFF
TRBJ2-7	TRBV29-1	CSVEEGDYEQYF
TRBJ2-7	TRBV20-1	CSARDPLARAYEQYF
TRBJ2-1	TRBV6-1	CASSPSWTELNNEQFF
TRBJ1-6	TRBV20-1	CSAPPLQGLFGSPLHF
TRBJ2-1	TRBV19	CASKEVSYNEQFF
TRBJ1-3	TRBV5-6	CASSLAAGAGFSGNTIYF
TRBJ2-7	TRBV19	CASSWGSSYEQYF
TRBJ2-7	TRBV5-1	CASSLQGSQYEQYF
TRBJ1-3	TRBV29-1	CSVLTGEASGNTIYF
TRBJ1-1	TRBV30	CAWRTGGGTEAFF
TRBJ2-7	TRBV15	CATSRDPGRGEQYF
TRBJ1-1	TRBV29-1	CSAHEGGDEAFF
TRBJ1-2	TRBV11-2	CASREGQVLIYTF
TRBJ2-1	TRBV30	CAWSGFTYNERFF
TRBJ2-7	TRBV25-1	CASSDRGFSYEQYF
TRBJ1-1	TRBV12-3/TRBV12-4	CASRSTTNTEAFF
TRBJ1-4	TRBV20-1	CSALAGEGGVKLFF
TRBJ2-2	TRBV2	CASSLEGRDGELFF
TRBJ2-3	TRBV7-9	CASSLYSDTQYF
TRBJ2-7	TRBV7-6	CASSLDRQGIHEQYF
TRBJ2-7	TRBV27	CASSLETQGFEQYF
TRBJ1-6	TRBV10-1	CASSEPRNSPLHF
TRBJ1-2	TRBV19	CASSGTGASGYTF
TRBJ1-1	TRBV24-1	CATSDLLGTGLGVNTEAFF
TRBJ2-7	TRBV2	CASSQIPPYEQYF
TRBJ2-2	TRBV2	CASSEWMNTGELFF
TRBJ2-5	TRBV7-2	CASSLEGWGGQETQYF
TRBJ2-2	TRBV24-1	CATAKGVTGELFF
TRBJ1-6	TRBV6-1	CATSVGENYNSPLHF
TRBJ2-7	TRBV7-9	CASSFSGGSEQYF
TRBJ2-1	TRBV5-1	CASSAGLAGAIEEQFF
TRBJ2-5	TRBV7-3	CASSRGVGETQYF
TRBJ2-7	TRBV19	CASSLTRQEGEQYF
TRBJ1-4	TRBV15	CATSRDRGEKLFF
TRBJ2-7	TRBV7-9	CASSTGTELFFGGQGGGEQYF
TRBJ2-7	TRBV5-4	CASSLAGAGVLTYEQYF
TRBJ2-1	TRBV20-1	CSARREIPYNEQFF
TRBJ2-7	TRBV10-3	CAISERGTSGAYEQYF
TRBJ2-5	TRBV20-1	CSASGLTLKETQYF
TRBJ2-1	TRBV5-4	CASSGGTEVVNEQFF
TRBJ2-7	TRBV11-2	CASSLGSGVSYEQYF
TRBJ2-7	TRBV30	CAWAPADYEQYF
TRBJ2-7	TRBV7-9	CASSLLAGRSISYEQYF
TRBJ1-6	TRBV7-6	CASSLAPQAPLHF
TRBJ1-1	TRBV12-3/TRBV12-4	CASSLAGGGRDYEEAFF
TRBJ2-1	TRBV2	CASSERGGPYNEQFF
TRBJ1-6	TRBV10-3	CAINGGNGSPLHF
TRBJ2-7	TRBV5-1	CASSLVPGPQYEQYF
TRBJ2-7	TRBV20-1	CSASGTENEQYF